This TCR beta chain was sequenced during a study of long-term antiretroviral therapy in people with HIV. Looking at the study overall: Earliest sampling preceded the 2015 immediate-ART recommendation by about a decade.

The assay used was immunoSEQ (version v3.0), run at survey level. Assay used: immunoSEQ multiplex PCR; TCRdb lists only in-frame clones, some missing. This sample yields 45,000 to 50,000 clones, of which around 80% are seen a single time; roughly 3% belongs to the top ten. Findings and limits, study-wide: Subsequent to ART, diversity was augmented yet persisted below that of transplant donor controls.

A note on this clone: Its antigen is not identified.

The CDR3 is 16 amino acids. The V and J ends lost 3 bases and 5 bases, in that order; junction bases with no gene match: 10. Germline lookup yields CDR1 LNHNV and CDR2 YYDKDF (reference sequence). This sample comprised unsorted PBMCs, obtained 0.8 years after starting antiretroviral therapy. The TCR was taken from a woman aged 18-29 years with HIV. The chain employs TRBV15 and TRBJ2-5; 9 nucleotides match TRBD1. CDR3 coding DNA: TGTGCCACCAGCAGGGGCCGGGACAGGGTTTTCGAGACCCAGTACTTC. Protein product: CATSRGRDRVFETQYF.